The 7 T cell receptor beta chains listed next were all sequenced from one sample in a study of identical twins. Using its own MiXCR run on the 5' RACE reads, TCRdb lists one record per CDR3 protein. The sample lists a few hundred thousand distinct CDR3 sequences, under 20% occurring once. The specimen was naive T cells sorted from blood. These receptor sequences come from a man over 45 in good health.

This clonotype was counted ten times or more. The rearrangement links TRBV25-1 to TRBJ1-4; unclear D gene. The length of the CDR3 is 14 residues. Trimming left V 7 bases short and J 4 bases short, with 13 bases between. In germline, CDR1 is MGHDK, CDR2 SYGVNS. The CDR3 sequence: CASKPDPLNEKLFF. In DNA, the CDR3 is TGTGCCAGCAAACCGGACCCTCTTAATGAAAAACTGTTTTTT.

The chain has TRBV25-1 and TRBJ2-3; D possibly corresponds to TRBD2 (5 bases). CDR1 is MGHDK, CDR2 SYGVNS, per germline. Trimming left V 3 bases short and J 7 bases short, with 20 bases between. The CDR3 spans 16 residues. CDR3: CASSDLGTSRLNTQYF. The CDR3 DNA sequence: TGTGCCAGCAGTGATCTGGGTACTAGTAGATTAAATACGCAGTATTTT.

This clonotype was seen only a few times. CDR3 DNA sequence: TGTGCCAGCAGCTCCCCCCGATGGGAAGGGGAGACCCAGTACTTC. Its translation is CASSSPRWEGETQYF. V gene TRBV7-9 combines with J gene TRBJ2-5; D gene uncertain. Germline CDR1 is SEHNR and CDR2 is FQNEAQ (reference sequence). This CDR3 region has 15 residues. The V end was cut by 4 bases, the J end by 5 bases, with 17 bases between.

The V call is TRBV27, the J call TRBJ1-5, with D tentatively TRBD1 (5 bases). This CDR3 comprises 12 residues. The V gene's germline CDR1 is MNHEY and CDR2 SMNVEV (reference sequence). Deletions cut 5 bases from V and 7 bases from J, with 9 bases between. The CDR3 region is CASSAGRQPQHF. DNA of the CDR3: TGTGCCAGCAGTGCAGGGAGACAGCCCCAGCATTTT.

This chain uses TRBV5-6 with TRBJ2-3; unclear D gene. The V end lost 6 bases, the J end lost 3 bases, and 11 bases lay between the germline ends. Germline CDR1 is SGHDT and CDR2 is YYEEEE. The CDR3 has 13 amino acids. The CDR3 region is CASNSEPTDTQYF. As DNA, the CDR3 is TGTGCCAGCAATTCCGAGCCGACAGATACGCAGTATTTT.

The chain carries TRBV5-1 and TRBJ2-1; TRBD1 matches at 8 bases. This CDR3 spans 15 amino acids. Trimming removed 2 bases from V and 6 bases from J; junction bases left unmatched: 7. Germline V gene sequence: CDR1 SGHRS, CDR2 YFSETQ. CDR3 loop: CASSLRTGSPNEQFF. The CDR3 DNA reads TGCGCCAGCAGCTTAAGGACAGGGTCACCCAATGAGCAGTTCTTC.

This clonotype showed up many times. V usage is TRBV19 and J usage is TRBJ1-5, with a possible D match to TRBD1 (6 bases). Trimming pared 5 bases from V and 4 bases from J, leaving 12 bases between. The CDR3 loop spans 14 amino acids. Germline assignment: CDR1 LNHDA and CDR2 SQIVND (reference sequence). CDR3 in amino acids: CASSVTGRNQPQHF. CDR3 DNA: TGTGCCAGTAGTGTAACAGGGCGAAATCAGCCCCAGCATTTT.